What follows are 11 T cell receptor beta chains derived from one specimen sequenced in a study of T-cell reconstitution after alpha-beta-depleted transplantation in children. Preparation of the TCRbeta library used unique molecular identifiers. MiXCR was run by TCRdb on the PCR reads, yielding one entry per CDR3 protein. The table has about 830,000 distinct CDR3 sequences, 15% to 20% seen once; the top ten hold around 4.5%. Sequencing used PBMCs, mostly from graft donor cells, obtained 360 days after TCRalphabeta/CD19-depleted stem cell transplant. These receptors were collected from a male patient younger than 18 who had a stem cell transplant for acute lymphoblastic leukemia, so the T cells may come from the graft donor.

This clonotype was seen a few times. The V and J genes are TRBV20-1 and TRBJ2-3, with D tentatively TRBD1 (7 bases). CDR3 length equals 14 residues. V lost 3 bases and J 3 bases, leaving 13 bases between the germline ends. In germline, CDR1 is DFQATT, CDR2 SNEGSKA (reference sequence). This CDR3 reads CSARAGGRTDTQYF. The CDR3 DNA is TGCAGTGCTAGGGCAGGGGGGAGGACAGATACGCAGTATTTT.

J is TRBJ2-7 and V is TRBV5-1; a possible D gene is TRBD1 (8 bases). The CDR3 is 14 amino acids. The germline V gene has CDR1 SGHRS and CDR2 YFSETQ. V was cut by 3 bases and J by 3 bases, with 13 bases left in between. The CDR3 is CASSSTGGVYEQYF. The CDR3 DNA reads TGCGCCAGCAGCTCTACAGGGGGGGTCTACGAGCAGTACTTC.

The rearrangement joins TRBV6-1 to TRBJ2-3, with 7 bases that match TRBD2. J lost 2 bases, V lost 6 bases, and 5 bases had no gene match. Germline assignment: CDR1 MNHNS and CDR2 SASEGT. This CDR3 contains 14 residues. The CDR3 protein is CASRRGRVTDTQYF. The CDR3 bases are TGTGCCAGCAGGCGGGGGAGGGTCACAGATACGCAGTATTTT.

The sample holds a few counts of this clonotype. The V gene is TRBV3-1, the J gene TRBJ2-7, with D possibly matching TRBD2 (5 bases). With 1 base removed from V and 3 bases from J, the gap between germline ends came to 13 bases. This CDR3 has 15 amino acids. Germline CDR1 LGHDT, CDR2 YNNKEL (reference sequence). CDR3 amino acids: CASSQGVAGLYEQYF. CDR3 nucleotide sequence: TGTGCCAGCAGCCAAGGAGTTGCGGGCCTCTACGAGCAGTACTTC.

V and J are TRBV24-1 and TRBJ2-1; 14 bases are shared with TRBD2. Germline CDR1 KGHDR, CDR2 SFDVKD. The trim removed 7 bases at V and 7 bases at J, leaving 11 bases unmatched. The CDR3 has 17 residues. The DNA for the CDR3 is TGTGCCACCAGGGCTGGTACCGGGACTAGCGGGAGAAATGAGCAGTTCTTC. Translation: CATRAGTGTSGRNEQFF.

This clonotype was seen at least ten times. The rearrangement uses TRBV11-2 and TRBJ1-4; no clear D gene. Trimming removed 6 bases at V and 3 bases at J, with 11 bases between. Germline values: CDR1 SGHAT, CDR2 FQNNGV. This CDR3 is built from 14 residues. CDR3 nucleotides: TGTGCCAGCAGTCCCCCCCGCTCTAATGAAAAACTGTTTTTT. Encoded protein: CASSPPRSNEKLFF.

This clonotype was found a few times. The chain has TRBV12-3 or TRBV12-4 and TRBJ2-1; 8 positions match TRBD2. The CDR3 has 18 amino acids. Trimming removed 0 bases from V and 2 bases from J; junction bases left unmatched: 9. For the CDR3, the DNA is TGTGCCAGCAGTTTAGCGCGGAATCTAGCGGGCCCCTACAATGAGCAGTTCTTC. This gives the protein CASSLARNLAGPYNEQFF.

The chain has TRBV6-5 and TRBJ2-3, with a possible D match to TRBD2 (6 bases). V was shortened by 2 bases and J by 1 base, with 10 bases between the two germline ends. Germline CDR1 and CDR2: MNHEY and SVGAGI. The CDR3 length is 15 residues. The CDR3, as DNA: TGTGCCAGCAGTTACAACCCGGGGGGCACAGATACGCAGTATTTT. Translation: CASSYNPGGTDTQYF.

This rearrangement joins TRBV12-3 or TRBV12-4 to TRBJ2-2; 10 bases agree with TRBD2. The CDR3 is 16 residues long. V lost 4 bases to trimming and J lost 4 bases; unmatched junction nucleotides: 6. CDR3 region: CASSSPAGGSTGELFF. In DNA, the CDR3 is TGTGCCAGCAGTTCCCCAGCGGGAGGGAGCACCGGGGAGCTGTTTTTT.

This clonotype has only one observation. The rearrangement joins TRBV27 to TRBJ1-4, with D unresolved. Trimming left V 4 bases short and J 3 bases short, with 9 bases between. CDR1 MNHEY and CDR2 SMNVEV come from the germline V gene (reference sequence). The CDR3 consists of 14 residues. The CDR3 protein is CASSSTPSNEKLFF. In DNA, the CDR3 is TGTGCCAGCAGTTCGACACCTTCTAATGAAAAACTGTTTTTT.

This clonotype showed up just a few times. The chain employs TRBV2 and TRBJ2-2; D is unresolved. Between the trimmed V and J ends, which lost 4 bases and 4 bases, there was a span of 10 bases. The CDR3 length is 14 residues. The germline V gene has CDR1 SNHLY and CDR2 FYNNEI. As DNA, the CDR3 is TGTGCCAGCAGTGTAGTTTACCCCACCGGGGAGCTGTTTTTT. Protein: CASSVVYPTGELFF.